This T cell receptor (beta chain) is drawn from a study of resident and recirculating memory T cells in vitiligo. This table comes from immunoSEQ multiplex PCR, and its TCRdb copy is limited to in-frame clones, with some not included. This table holds tens of thousands of clones, 92% found once. The CDR3 has 16 amino acids. Losses at the gene ends were 5 bases for V and 6 bases for J; bases not matched to a gene: 14. Germline assignment: CDR1 SEHNR and CDR2 FQNEAQ (reference sequence). J is TRBJ2-7 and V is TRBV7-9; 9 positions match TRBD1. The sequence came from a male donor with vitiligo. Sequencing input: blood. In DNA, the CDR3 is TGTGCCAGCAGCCCCATGGGGGGGACAGGGACACCCGAGCAGTACTTC. Its translation is CASSPMGGTGTPEQYF.